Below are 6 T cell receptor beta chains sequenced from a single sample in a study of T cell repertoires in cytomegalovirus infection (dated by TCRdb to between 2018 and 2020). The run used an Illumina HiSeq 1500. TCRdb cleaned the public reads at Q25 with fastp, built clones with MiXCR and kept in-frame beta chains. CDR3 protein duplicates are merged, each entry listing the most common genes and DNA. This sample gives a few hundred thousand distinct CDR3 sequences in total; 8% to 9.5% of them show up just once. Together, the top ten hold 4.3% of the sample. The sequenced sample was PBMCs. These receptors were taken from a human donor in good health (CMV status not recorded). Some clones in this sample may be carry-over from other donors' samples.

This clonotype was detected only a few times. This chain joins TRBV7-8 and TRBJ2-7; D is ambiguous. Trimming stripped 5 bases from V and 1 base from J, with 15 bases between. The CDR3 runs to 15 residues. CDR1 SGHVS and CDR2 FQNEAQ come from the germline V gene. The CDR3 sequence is CASSPGTPRSYEQYF. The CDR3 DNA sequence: TGTGCCAGCAGCCCAGGAACCCCCAGGTCCTACGAGCAGTACTTC.

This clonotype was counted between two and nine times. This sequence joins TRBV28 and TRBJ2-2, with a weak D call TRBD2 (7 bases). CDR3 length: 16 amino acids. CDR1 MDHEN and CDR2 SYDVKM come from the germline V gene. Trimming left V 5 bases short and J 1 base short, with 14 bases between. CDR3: CASSPEGGLNTGELFF. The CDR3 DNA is TGTGCCAGCAGTCCCGAGGGGGGGCTGAACACCGGGGAGCTGTTTTTT.

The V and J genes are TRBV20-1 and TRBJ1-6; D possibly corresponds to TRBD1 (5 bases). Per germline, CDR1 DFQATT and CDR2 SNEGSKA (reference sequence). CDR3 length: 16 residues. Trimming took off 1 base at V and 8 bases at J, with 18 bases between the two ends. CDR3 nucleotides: TGCAGTGCTAGAGGAGGGGCAGGAAGCATGCATTCACCCCTCCACTTT. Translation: CSARGGAGSMHSPLHF.

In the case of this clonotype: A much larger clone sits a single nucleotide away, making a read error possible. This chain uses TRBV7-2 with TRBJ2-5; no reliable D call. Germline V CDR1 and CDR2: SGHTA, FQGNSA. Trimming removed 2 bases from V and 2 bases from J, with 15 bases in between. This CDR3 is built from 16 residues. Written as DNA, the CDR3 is TGTGCCAGCAGCTTAACGGTGGCCCCAAGGCAAGAGACCCAGTACTTC. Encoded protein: CASSLTVAPRQETQYF.

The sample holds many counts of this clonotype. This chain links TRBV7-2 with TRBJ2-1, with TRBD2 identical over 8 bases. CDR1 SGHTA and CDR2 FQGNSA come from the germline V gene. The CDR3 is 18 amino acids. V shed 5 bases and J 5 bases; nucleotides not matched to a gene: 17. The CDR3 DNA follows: TGTGCCAGCAGCCCGAGGGTATCCGGGAGGGCCACCGACAATGAGCAGTTCTTC. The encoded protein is CASSPRVSGRATDNEQFF. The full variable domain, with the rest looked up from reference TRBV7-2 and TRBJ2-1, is GAGVSQSPSNKVTEKGKDVELRCDPISGHTALYWYRQSLGQGLEFLIYFQGNSAPDKSGLPSDRFSAERTGGSVSTLTIQRTQQEDSAVYLCASSPRVSGRATDNEQFFGPGTRLTVL.

The CDR3 nucleotides read TGTGCCAGCAGCTTAGACGTCCAACAGGGGAGGACCTACGAGCAGTACTTC. This codes for CASSLDVQQGRTYEQYF. The chain is built from TRBV11-2 and TRBJ2-7; D might be TRBD1 (7 bases). The V gene lost 0 bases and the J gene lost 2 bases, with 17 bases spanning the gap. The V gene's germline CDR1 is SGHAT and CDR2 FQNNGV. The CDR3 loop spans 17 amino acids.